These 28 T cell receptor beta chains share one sample of origin, sequenced in a study of vaccination effects on CD4 cells after COVID-19. Their cognate antigens are unknown. Sequencing was performed with immunoSEQ multiplex PCR; in TCRdb, only in-frame clones are kept and a portion is missing. The table lists about 7,400 clones, approximately 75% of them singletons. Before sequencing took place, the ViraFEST assay used viral peptide pools to expand antigen-specific CD4+ T cells. At the end of 10 days of culture, CD4+ T cells were isolated. The material sequenced was CD4+ T cells from PBMCs cultured with HCoV-229E spike peptides, taken before COVID-19 vaccination. The receptors originated from a human donor who received a COVID-19 vaccine.

The gene calls are TRBV4-1 and TRBJ2-5; D not resolved. The V gene lost 4 bases and the J gene lost 5 bases, with 20 bases spanning the gap. CDR3 length: 16 residues. The V gene's germline CDR1 is MGHRA and CDR2 YSYEKL. Here the CDR3 DNA reads TGCGCCAGCAGCCCGAGTCCCGAAGATGGTAGGGAGACCCAGTACTTC. Translation gives CASSPSPEDGRETQYF.

The CDR3 bases are TGTGCCAGCAGCTTGAGCCGGGAACGCGGATACTACGAGCAGTACTTC. Translation gives CASSLSRERGYYEQYF. This chain uses TRBV7-2 with TRBJ2-7; D may be TRBD2 (5 bases). Germline V lookup: CDR1 SGHTA, CDR2 FQGNSA. The ends were cut back, 3 bases at V and 3 bases at J, with 18 bases in the middle. The CDR3 is made up of 16 amino acids. Full variable domain (outside the CDR3, taken from reference TRBV7-2 and TRBJ2-7): GAGVSQSPSNKVTEKGKDVELRCDPISGHTALYWYRQSLGQGLEFLIYFQGNSAPDKSGLPSDRFSAERTGGSVSTLTIQRTQQEDSAVYLCASSLSRERGYYEQYFGPGTRLTVT.

V and J are TRBV12-5 and TRBJ1-1; D unresolved. This CDR3 spans 12 amino acids. Per germline, CDR1 LGHNT and CDR2 FRNRAP. V was trimmed by 7 bases and J by 5 bases, leaving 11 bases between them. The CDR3 here is CASADPLTEAFF. DNA of the CDR3: TGTGCTAGTGCCGACCCCCTGACTGAAGCTTTCTTT. Supplemented by reference TRBV12-5 and TRBJ1-1, the full variable domain reads DARVTQTPRHKVTEMGQEVTMRCQPILGHNTVFWYRQTMMQGLELLAYFRNRAPLDDSGMPKDRFSAEMPDATLATLKIQPSEPRDSAVYFCASADPLTEAFFGQGTRLTVV.

The genes are TRBV18 and TRBJ1-2, with 8 bases identical to TRBD1. V was clipped by 3 bases and J by 6 bases; unmatched bases: 3. CDR3 length equals 13 residues. Germline V gives CDR1 KGHSH, CDR2 LQKENI. The CDR3 reads CASSPAQGDGYTF. The CDR3, as DNA: TGTGCCAGCTCACCGGCACAGGGGGATGGCTACACCTTC. The full variable domain, with the rest looked up from reference TRBV18 and TRBJ1-2, is NAGVMQNPRHLVRRRGQEARLRCSPMKGHSHVYWYRQLPEEGLKFMVYLQKENIIDESGMPKERFSAEFPKEGPSILRIQQVVRGDSAAYFCASSPAQGDGYTFGSGTRLTVV.

V usage is TRBV6-4 and J usage is TRBJ2-4; D uncertain. From germline, CDR1 is MRHNA and CDR2 SNTAGT. The CDR3 has 15 residues. V lost 2 bases and J 0 bases, leaving 8 bases between the germline ends. The CDR3 coding sequence is TGTGCCAGCAGTGACCCCCCGCTAGCCAAAAACATTCAGTACTTC. Its protein is CASSDPPLAKNIQYF.

The chain carries TRBV12-5 and TRBJ2-1; 12 bases match TRBD2. V was clipped by 4 bases and J by 4 bases; unmatched bases: 2. Germline V gene sequence: CDR1 LGHNT, CDR2 FRNRAP. This CDR3 has 15 residues. The CDR3 region has the DNA TGTGCTAGTGGTTCTAGCGGGAGGGTTTACAATGAGCAGTTCTTC. Amino acid sequence: CASGSSGRVYNEQFF.

The chain uses TRBV5-1 and TRBJ1-1, with a possible D match to TRBD1 (5 bases). V was shortened by 1 base and J by 4 bases, with 14 bases between the two germline ends. The CDR3 loop spans 15 amino acids. CDR1 SGHRS and CDR2 YFSETQ come from the germline V gene. CDR3 sequence: CASSLTTVVGTEAFF. The CDR3, as DNA: TGCGCCAGCAGCTTGACGACAGTCGTCGGCACTGAAGCTTTCTTT.

The rearrangement uses TRBV19 and TRBJ1-2; D ambiguous. The CDR3 is 15 residues long. Germline loops: CDR1 LNHDA, CDR2 SQIVND (reference sequence). V lost 7 bases and J lost 3, with 18 bases in between. CDR3 in amino acids: CASTPTGSLDYGYTF. CDR3 nucleotides: TGTGCCAGTACCCCGACGGGGTCGTTGGACTATGGCTACACCTTC.

The CDR3 protein is CASSLSRGSPLHF. DNA for the CDR3: TGTGCCAGCAGCTTATCCCGGGGGTCACCCCTCCACTTT. The chain carries TRBV5-8 and TRBJ1-6; TRBD1 might be the D (5 bases). The CDR3 is 13 residues long. The germline CDR1 and CDR2 sequences are SGHTS and YDEGEE. Between the trimmed V and J ends, which lost 2 bases and 10 bases, there was a span of 10 bases.

V and J are TRBV27 and TRBJ1-6; D is perhaps TRBD1 (6 bases). Deletions cut 5 bases from V and 6 bases from J, with 14 bases between. CDR1 is MNHEY, CDR2 SMNVEV, per germline (reference sequence). CDR3 size: 15 residues. CDR3 in DNA: TGTGCCAGCAGTAGAAACAGGGCTTCTAATTCACCCCTCCACTTT. The encoded protein is CASSRNRASNSPLHF.

The gene calls are TRBV20-1 and TRBJ1-1; tentatively, D is TRBD1 (5 bases). Trimming removed 3 bases from V and 4 bases from J, with 12 bases in between. Germline loops: CDR1 DFQATT, CDR2 SNEGSKA (reference sequence). The CDR3 sequence is 13 residues long. The CDR3 DNA sequence: TGCAGTGCTAGTAGGCAGGGAGGCACTGAAGCTTTCTTT. This encodes CSASRQGGTEAFF.

The chain uses TRBV19 and TRBJ2-1, with 7 bases that match TRBD1. Germline CDR1 and CDR2: LNHDA and SQIVND (reference sequence). Trimming at V came to 6 bases and at J to 10 bases, leaving 18 bases not matched to a gene. The CDR3 is made up of 16 amino acids. The CDR3 sequence is CASRMEGGLYYGEQFF. The DNA for the CDR3 is TGTGCCAGTAGAATGGAAGGGGGCCTTTACTACGGAGAGCAGTTCTTC.

The chain uses TRBV27 and TRBJ1-1, with D unclear. Trimming cost V 5 bases and J 1 base, with 8 bases left between them. Germline V gene sequence: CDR1 MNHEY, CDR2 SMNVEV (reference sequence). This CDR3 has 13 amino acids. CDR3 sequence (DNA): TGTGCCAGCAGTCCCAGAACGAACACTGAAGCTTTCTTT. Its translation is CASSPRTNTEAFF.

The chain is built from TRBV4-1 and TRBJ1-5; maybe TRBD1 (6 bases). Germline values: CDR1 MGHRA, CDR2 YSYEKL. V lost 1 base and J 0 bases, leaving 10 bases between the germline ends. The CDR3 is made up of 16 amino acids. Written as DNA, the CDR3 is TGCGCCAGCAGCCAAGTAACAGGGACTAGCAATCAGCCCCAGCATTTT. This translates into CASSQVTGTSNQPQHF.

The J gene is TRBJ1-5, the V gene TRBV6-5; 9 bases match TRBD1. CDR1 is MNHEY, CDR2 SVGAGI, per germline. This CDR3 has 13 residues. V trimming: 5 bases; J trimming: 7 bases; junction bases outside the gene matches: 3. CDR3 bases: TGTGCCAGCAGTCGACAGGGGGGGCAGCCCCAGCATTTT. Its protein is CASSRQGGQPQHF.

The chain uses TRBV6-5 and TRBJ1-1; no definite D call. This CDR3 is built from 15 residues. Germline V lookup: CDR1 MNHEY, CDR2 SVGAGI. Trimming shortened V by 2 bases and J by 5 bases, and 15 bases separated the two germline ends. In nucleotides, the CDR3 is TGTGCCAGCAGTTACCGTTGGACGGGAGGGACTGAAGCTTTCTTT. Its translation is CASSYRWTGGTEAFF.

The rearrangement links TRBV11-2 to TRBJ1-1; 8 nucleotides agree with TRBD1. V gave up 4 bases and J gave up 5 bases; unmatched junction bases: 6. There are 14 residues in the CDR3. In germline, CDR1 is SGHAT, CDR2 FQNNGV. The DNA for the CDR3 is TGTGCCAGCAGCTACGGACACAGGGGGACTGAAGCTTTCTTT. Its protein is CASSYGHRGTEAFF.

The chain recombines TRBV19 with TRBJ2-3; D possibly corresponds to TRBD1 (6 bases). The germline V gene has CDR1 LNHDA and CDR2 SQIVND (reference sequence). The CDR3 contains 13 residues. The V end was cut by 2 bases, the J end by 4 bases, with 7 bases between. The CDR3 region is CASSIRQADTQYF. In DNA, the CDR3 is TGTGCCAGTAGTATACGACAGGCAGATACGCAGTATTTT.

CDR3 nucleotides: TGTGCCAGCAGCCGTGGACAGGGCGAGAGGAACACTGAAGCTTTCTTT. This sequence encodes CASSRGQGERNTEAFF. J is TRBJ1-1 and V is TRBV7-9, with 8 bases matching TRBD1. Germline CDR1 reads SEHNR; CDR2 reads FQNEAQ (reference sequence). V lost 5 bases and J lost 1; bases outside the gene matches: 9. This CDR3 contains 16 residues.

The chain is built from TRBV6-5 and TRBJ2-7; D assignment may be TRBD1 or TRBD2 (5 bases each). Trimming stripped 9 bases from V and 7 bases from J, with 13 bases between. Germline V CDR1 and CDR2: MNHEY, SVGAGI. There are 11 residues in the CDR3. CDR3 nucleotides: TGTGCCAGGGGGGAGACGGGGGAGCAGTACTTC. It translates to CARGETGEQYF.

This chain joins TRBV2 and TRBJ1-2, with 9 bases fitting TRBD1. This CDR3 is 14 amino acids long. V shed 7 bases and J 7 bases; nucleotides not matched to a gene: 10. The V gene's germline CDR1 is SNHLY and CDR2 FYNNEI. In nucleotides, the CDR3 is TGTGCCAGCACCCCCGGGACAGGGTTCTCTGGCTACACCTTC. It is translated as CASTPGTGFSGYTF.

The rearrangement joins TRBV6-5 to TRBJ1-3; D is unclear. Germline V gene lookup returns CDR1 MNHEY and CDR2 SVGAGI. This CDR3 has 13 amino acids. V was trimmed by 2 bases and J by 4 bases, leaving 6 bases between them. CDR3 protein: CASSYRPGNTIYF. CDR3 in DNA: TGTGCCAGCAGTTACAGGCCCGGAAACACCATATATTTT.

The CDR3 nucleotides read TGTGCCAGCAGCCCCGGAACCAGGGGCACAAGGTCCGGGGAGCTGTTTTTT. Translated, it gives CASSPGTRGTRSGELFF. The gene calls are TRBV5-4 and TRBJ2-2, with D perhaps matching TRBD1 (6 bases). V was pared by 4 bases and J by 6 bases, with 22 bases between. This CDR3 comprises 17 residues. The germline V gene encodes CDR1 SGHNT and CDR2 YYREEE (reference sequence).

The chain couples TRBV3-1 (or the pseudogene TRBV3-2) to TRBJ1-4; no clear D. The CDR3 loop spans 13 amino acids. The V end lost 7 bases, the J end lost 5 bases, and 11 bases lay between the germline ends. From germline, CDR1 is LGHDT and CDR2 YNNKEL (reference sequence). CDR3: CASIGSRNEKLFF. CDR3 in DNA: TGTGCCAGCATAGGCAGCCGGAATGAAAAACTGTTTTTT.

This clone showed up just a few times. The rearrangement uses TRBV27 and TRBJ2-5, with 8 bases aligning to TRBD1. The CDR3 length is 14 residues. Looked up from germline, CDR1 is MNHEY and CDR2 is SMNVEV (reference sequence). The V and J ends lost 5 bases and 4 bases, in that order; junction bases with no gene match: 6. The CDR3 here is CASSGQGPRETQYF. The DNA of the CDR3 is TGTGCCAGCAGTGGACAGGGACCCCGAGAGACCCAGTACTTC.

The chain uses TRBV3-1 (or the pseudogene TRBV3-2) and TRBJ1-1; D gene unclear. The CDR3 runs 11 residues. With 5 bases removed from V and 6 bases from J, the gap between germline ends came to 7 bases. CDR1 is LGHDT, CDR2 YNNKEL, per germline (reference sequence). The CDR3 nucleotides are TGTGCCAGCAGCGTGAGGGCTGAAGCTTTCTTT. Translating gives CASSVRAEAFF.

V is TRBV7-8 and J is TRBJ1-2; D ambiguous. V was cut by 1 base and J by 4 bases, with 13 bases left in between. The germline gives CDR1 SGHVS, CDR2 FQNEAQ. The CDR3 loop spans 15 amino acids. CDR3 nucleotides: TGTGCCAGCAGCTTAGAGTCGCCTGGCCTCTATGGCTACACCTTC. Protein sequence: CASSLESPGLYGYTF.

The rearrangement joins TRBV28 to TRBJ1-6; maybe TRBD1 (5 bases). Trimming pared 6 bases from V and 6 bases from J, leaving 18 bases between. CDR3 length: 16 amino acids. Germline CDR1 reads MDHEN; CDR2 reads SYDVKM. In DNA form, the CDR3 reads TGTGCCAGCAGCGTCCTTTGGGGGATAAGTAATTCACCCCTCCACTTT. Translated: CASSVLWGISNSPLHF.